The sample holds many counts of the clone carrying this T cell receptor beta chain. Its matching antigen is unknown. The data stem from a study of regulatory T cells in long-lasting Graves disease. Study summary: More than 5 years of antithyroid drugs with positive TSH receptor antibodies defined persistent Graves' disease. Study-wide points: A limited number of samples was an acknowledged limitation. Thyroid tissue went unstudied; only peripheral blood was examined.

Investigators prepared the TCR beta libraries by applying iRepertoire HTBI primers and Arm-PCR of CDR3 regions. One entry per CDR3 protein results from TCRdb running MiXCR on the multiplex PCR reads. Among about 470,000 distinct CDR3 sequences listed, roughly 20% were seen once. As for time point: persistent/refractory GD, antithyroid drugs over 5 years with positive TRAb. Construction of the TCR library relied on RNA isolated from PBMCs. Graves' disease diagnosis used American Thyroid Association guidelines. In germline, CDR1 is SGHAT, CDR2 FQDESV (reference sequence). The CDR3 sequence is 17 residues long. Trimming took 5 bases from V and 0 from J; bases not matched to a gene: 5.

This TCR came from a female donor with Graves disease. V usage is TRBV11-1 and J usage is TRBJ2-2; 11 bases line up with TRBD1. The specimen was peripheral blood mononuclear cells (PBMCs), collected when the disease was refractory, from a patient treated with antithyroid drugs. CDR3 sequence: CASSVPDRGPNTGELFF. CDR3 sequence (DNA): TGTGCCAGCAGCGTCCCGGACAGGGGGCCGAACACCGGGGAGCTGTTTTTT.